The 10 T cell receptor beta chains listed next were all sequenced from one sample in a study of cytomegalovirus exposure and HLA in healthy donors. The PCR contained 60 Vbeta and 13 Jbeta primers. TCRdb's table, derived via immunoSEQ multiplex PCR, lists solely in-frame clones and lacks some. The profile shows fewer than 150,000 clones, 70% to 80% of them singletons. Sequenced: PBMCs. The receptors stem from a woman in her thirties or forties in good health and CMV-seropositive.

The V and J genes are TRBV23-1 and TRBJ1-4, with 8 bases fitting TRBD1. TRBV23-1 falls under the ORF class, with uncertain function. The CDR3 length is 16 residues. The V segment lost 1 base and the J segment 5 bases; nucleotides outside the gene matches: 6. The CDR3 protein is CASSQLQGGINEKLFF. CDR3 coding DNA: TGCGCCAGCAGTCAATTACAGGGGGGAATAAATGAAAAACTGTTTTTT.

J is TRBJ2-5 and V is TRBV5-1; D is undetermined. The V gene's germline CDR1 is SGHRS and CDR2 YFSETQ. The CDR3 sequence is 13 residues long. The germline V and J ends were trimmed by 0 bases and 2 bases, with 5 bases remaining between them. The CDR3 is CASSLGLQETQYF. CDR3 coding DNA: TGCGCCAGCAGCTTGGGACTGCAAGAGACCCAGTACTTC.

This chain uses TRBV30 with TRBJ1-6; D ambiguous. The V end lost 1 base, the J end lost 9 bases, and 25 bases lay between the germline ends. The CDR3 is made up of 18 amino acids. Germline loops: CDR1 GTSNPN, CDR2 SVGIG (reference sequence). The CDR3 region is CAWSARLTLNPGGSPLHF. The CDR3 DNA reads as TGTGCCTGGAGTGCCCGCCTAACCCTTAACCCCGGAGGTTCACCCCTCCACTTT. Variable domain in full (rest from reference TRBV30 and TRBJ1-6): SQTIHQWPATLVQPVGSPLSLECTVEGTSNPNLYWYRQAAGRGLQLLFYSVGIGQISSEVPQNLSASRPQDRQFILSSKKLLLSDSGFYLCAWSARLTLNPGGSPLHFGNGTRLTVT.

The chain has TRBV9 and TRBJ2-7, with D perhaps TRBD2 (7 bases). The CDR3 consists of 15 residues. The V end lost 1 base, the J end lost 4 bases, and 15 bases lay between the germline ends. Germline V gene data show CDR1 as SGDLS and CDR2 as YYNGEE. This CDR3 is CASSVSAGAGYEQYF. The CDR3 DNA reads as TGTGCCAGCAGCGTAAGCGCGGGGGCAGGATACGAGCAGTACTTC. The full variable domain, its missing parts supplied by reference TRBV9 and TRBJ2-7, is DSGVTQTPKHLITATGQRVTLRCSPRSGDLSVYWYQQSLDQGLQFLIQYYNGEERAKGNILERFSAQQFPDLHSELNLSSLELGDSALYFCASSVSAGAGYEQYFGPGTRLTVT.

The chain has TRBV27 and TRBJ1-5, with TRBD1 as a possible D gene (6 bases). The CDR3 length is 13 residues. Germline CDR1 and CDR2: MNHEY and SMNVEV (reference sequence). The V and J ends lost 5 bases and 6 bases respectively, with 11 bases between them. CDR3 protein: CASSRDKGQPQHF. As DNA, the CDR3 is TGTGCCAGCAGTCGGGACAAGGGTCAGCCCCAGCATTTT.

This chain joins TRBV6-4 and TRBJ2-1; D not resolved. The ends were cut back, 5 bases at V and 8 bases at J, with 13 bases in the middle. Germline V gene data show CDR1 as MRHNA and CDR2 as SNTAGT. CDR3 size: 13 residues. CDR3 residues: CASSPLRGHEQFF. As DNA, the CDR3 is TGTGCCAGCAGTCCGTTGCGCGGCCATGAGCAGTTCTTC.

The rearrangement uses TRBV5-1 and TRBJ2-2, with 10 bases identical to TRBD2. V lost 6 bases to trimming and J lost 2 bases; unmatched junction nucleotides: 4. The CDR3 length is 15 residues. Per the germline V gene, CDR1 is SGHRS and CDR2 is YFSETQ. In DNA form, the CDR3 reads TGCGCCAGCACCGGACTAGCGGAAAACACCGGGGAGCTGTTTTTT. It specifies CASTGLAENTGELFF.

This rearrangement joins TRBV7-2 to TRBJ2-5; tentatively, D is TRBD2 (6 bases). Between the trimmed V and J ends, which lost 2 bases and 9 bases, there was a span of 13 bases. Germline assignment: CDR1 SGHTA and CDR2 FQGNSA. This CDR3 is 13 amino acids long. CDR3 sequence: CASSLSGLKAQYF. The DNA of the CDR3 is TGTGCCAGCAGCTTAAGCGGGCTGAAGGCCCAGTACTTC.

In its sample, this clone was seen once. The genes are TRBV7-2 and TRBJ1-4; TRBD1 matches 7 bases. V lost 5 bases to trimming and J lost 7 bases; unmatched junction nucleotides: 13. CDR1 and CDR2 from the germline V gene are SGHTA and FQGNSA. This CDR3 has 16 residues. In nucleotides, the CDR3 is TGTGCCAGCAGCCGCGGACAGGCAAGCTCTGGTGAAAAACTGTTTTTT. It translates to CASSRGQASSGEKLFF.

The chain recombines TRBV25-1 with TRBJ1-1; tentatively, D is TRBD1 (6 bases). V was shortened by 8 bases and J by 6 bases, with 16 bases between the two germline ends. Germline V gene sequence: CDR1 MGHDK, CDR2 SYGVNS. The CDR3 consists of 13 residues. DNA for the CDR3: TGTGCCAGCCTTGGACAGTCCCCGGCTGAAGCTTTCTTT. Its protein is CASLGQSPAEAFF.